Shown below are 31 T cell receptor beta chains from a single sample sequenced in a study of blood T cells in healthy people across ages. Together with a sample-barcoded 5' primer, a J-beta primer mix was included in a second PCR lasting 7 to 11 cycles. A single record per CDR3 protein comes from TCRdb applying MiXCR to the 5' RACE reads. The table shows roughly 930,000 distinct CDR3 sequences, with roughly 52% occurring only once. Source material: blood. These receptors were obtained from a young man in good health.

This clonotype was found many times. CDR3 in DNA: TGTGCCAGCAGCCAAGATGGAACAGGGGGCACAGATACGCAGTATTTT. This encodes CASSQDGTGGTDTQYF. The chain is built from TRBV4-2 and TRBJ2-3; 7 bases are a match to TRBD1. The CDR3 extends over 16 amino acids. Germline lookup yields CDR1 LGHNA and CDR2 YNFKEQ. The trim removed 0 bases at V and 1 base at J, leaving 4 bases unmatched.

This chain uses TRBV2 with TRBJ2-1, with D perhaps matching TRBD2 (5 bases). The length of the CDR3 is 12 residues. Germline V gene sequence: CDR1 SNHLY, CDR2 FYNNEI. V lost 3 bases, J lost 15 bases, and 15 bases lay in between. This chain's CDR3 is CASSESPEGRFF. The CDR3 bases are TGTGCCAGCAGTGAGTCCCCTGAGGGCCGGTTCTTC.

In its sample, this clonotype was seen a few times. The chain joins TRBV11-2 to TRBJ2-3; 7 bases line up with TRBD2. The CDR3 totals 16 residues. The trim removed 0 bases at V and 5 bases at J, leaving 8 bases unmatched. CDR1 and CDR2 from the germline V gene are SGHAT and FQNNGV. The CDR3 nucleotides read TGTGCCAGCAGCTTAGATTCATGGGGCGGGGGAGATACGCAGTATTTT. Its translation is CASSLDSWGGGDTQYF. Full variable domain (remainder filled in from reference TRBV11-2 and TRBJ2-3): EAGVAQSPRYKIIEKRQSVAFWCNPISGHATLYWYQQILGQGPKLLIQFQNNGVVDDSQLPKDRFSAERLKGVDSTLKIQPAKLEDSAVYLCASSLDSWGGGDTQYFGPGTRLTVL.

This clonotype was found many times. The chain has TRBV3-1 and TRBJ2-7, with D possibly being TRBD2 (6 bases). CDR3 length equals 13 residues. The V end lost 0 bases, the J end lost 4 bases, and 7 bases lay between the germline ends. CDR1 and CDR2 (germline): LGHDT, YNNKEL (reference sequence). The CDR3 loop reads CASSQDREYEQYF. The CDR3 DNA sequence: TGTGCCAGCAGCCAAGATCGGGAGTACGAGCAGTACTTC.

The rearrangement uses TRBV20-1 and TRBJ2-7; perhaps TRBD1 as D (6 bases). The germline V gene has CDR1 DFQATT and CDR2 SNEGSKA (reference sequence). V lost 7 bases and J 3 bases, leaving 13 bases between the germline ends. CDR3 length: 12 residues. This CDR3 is CSGSTGIYEQYF. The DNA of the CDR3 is TGCAGTGGCTCGACAGGAATCTACGAGCAGTACTTC.

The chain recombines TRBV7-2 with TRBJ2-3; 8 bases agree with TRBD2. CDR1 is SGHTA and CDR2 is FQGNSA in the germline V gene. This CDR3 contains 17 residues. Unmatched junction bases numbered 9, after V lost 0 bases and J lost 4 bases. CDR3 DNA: TGTGCCAGCAGCTTAGCCCCCCGCGGAGCGGGGGCAGATACGCAGTATTTT. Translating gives CASSLAPRGAGADTQYF.

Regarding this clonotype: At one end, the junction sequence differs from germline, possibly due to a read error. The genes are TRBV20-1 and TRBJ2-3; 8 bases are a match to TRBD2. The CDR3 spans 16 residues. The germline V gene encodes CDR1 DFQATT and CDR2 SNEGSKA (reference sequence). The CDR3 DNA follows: TGCAGTGCTAGCGGGGGGGCCATTGTTCGCACAGATACGCGGTATTTT. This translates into CSASGGAIVRTDTRYF.

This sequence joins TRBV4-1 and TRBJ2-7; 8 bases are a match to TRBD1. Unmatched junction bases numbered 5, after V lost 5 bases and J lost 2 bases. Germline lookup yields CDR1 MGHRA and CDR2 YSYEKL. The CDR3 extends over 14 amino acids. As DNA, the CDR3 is TGCGCCAGCAGCAACGACAGGGGAACCTACGAGCAGTACTTC. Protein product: CASSNDRGTYEQYF.

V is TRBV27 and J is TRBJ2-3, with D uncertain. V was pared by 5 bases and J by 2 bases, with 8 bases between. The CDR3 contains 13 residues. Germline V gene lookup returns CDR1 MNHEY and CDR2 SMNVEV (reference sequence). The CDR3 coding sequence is TGTGCCAGCAGTCCCCACGACACAGATACGCAGTATTTT. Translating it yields CASSPHDTDTQYF.

The DNA of the CDR3 is TGTGCCAGCAGCCCGGGCGGGTCCCGGGCCTACGAGCAGTACTTC. It translates to CASSPGGSRAYEQYF. The chain combines TRBV7-2 with TRBJ2-5, with D tentatively TRBD2 (5 bases). The closer fit of TRBJ2-7 to the DNA end suggests the J call may be wrong. Germline values: CDR1 SGHTA, CDR2 FQGNSA. The CDR3 sequence is 15 residues long.

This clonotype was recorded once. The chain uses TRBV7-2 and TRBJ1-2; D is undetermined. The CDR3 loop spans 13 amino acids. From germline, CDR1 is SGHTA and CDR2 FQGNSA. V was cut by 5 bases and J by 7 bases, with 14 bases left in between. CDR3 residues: CASSPAAGLGYTF. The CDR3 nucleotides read TGTGCCAGCAGCCCGGCGGCAGGCCTTGGCTACACCTTC.

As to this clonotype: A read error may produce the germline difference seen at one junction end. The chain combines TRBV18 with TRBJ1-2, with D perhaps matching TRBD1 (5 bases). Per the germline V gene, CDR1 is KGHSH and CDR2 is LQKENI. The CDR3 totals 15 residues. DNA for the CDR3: TGTGCCAGCACACCTCGGGACTCTTATAACTATGGCTACACCTTC. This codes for CASTPRDSYNYGYTF.

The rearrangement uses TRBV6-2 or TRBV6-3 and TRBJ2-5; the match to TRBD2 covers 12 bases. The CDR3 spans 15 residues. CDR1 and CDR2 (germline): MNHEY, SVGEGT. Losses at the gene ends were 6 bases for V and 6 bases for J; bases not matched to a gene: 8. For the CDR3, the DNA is TGTGCCAGCAGGTTAAGAACTAGCGGGGGGAAGACCCAGTACTTC. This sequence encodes CASRLRTSGGKTQYF.

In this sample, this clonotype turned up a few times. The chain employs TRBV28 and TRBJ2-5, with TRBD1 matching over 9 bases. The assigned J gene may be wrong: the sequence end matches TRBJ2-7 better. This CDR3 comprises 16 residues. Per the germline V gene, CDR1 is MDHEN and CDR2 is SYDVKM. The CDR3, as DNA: TGTGCCAGCACCAAAAGGGACAGGGAATATGACTACGAGCAGTACTTC. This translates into CASTKRDREYDYEQYF.

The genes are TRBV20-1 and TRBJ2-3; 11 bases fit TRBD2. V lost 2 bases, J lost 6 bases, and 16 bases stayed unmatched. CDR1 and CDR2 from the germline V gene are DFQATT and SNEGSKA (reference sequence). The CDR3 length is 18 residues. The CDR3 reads CSARPEMAGLAVVDTQYF. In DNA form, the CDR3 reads TGCAGTGCTAGACCTGAAATGGCGGGACTAGCGGTGGTGGATACGCAGTATTTT.

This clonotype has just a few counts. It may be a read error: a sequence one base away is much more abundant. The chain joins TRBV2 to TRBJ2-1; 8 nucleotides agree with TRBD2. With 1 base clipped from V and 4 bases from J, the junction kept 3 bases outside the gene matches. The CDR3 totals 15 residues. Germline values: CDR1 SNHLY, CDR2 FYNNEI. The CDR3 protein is CASSEEASGYNEQFF. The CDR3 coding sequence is TGTGCCAGCAGTGAAGAGGCTAGCGGGTACAATGAGCAGTTCTTC.

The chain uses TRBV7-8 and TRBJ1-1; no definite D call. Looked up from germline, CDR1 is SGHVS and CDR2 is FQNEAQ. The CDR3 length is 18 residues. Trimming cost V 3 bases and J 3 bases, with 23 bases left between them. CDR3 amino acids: CASSLGRPGPPGDTEAFF. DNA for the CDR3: TGTGCCAGCAGCTTGGGGAGACCTGGGCCGCCCGGGGACACTGAAGCTTTCTTT.

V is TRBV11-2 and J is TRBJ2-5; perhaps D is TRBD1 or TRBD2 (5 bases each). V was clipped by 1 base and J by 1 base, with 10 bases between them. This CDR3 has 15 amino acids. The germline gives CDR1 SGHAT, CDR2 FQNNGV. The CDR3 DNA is TGTGCCAGCAGCTTAGGGGACGTAGGCCAAGAGACCCAGTACTTC. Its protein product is CASSLGDVGQETQYF.

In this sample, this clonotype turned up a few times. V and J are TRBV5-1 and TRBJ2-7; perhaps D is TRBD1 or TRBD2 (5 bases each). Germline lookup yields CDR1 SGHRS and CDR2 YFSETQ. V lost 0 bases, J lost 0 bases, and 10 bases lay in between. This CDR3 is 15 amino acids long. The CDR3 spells CASSLEAGSSYEQYF. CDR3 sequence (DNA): TGCGCCAGCAGCTTGGAGGCAGGGAGCTCCTACGAGCAGTACTTC.

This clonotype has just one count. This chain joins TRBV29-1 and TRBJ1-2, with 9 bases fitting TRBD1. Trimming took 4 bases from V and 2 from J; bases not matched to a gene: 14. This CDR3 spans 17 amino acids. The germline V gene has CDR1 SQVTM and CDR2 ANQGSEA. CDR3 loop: CSVGDRRDREGNYGYTF. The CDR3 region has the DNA TGCAGCGTTGGAGATAGGAGGGACAGGGAGGGGAACTATGGCTACACCTTC.

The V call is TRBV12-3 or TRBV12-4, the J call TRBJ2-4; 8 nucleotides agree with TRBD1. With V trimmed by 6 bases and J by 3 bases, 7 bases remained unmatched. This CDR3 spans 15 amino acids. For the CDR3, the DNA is TGTGCCAGCAGAAACGCACAGGGGGGCAAAAACATTCAGTACTTC. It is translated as CASRNAQGGKNIQYF.

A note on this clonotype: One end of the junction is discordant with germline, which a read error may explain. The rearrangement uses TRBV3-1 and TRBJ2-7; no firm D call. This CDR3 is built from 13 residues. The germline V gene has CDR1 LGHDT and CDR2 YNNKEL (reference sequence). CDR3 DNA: TGTGCCAGCAACCAAGACGGCCGCTACGAGCAGTACTTC. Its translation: CASNQDGRYEQYF.

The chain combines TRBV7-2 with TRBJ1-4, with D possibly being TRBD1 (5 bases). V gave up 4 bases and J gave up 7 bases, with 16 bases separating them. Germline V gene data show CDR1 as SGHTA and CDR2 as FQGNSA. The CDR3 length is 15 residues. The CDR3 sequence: CASSSPSGLGEKLFF. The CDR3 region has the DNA TGTGCCAGCAGCTCTCCTTCAGGGTTGGGTGAAAAACTGTTTTTT.

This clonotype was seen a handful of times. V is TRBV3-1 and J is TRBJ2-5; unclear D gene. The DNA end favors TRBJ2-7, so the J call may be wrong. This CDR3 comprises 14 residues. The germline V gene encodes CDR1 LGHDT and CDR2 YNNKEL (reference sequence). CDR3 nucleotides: TGTGCCAGCAGCCAACCAGGTAGAGGTAACGAGCAGTACTTC. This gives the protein CASSQPGRGNEQYF.

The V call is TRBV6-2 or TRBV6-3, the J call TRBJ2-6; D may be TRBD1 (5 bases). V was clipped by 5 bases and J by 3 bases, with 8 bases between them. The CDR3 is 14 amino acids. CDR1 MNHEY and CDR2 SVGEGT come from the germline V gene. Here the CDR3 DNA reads TGTGCCAGCAGTCAGGGTTATGGGGCCAACGTCCTGACTTTC. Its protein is CASSQGYGANVLTF.

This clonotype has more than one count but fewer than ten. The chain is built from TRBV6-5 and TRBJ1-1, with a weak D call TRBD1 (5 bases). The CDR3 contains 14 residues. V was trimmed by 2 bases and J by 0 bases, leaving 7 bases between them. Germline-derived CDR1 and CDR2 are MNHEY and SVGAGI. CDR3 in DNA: TGTGCCAGCAGTTACGGGACTTTGAACACTGAAGCTTTCTTT. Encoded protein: CASSYGTLNTEAFF.

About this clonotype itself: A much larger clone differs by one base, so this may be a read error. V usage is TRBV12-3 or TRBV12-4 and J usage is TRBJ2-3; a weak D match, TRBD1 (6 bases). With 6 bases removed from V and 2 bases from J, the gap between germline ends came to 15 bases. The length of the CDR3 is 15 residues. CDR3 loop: CASSEARGFTDTQYF. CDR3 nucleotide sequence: TGTGCCAGCAGCGAGGCGAGGGGGTTCACAGATACGCAGTATTTT.

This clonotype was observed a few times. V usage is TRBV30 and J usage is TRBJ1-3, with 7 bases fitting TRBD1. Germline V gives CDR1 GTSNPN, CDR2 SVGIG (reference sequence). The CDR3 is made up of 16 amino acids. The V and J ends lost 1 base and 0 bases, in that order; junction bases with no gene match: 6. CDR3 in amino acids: CAWSAQGGSSGNTIYF. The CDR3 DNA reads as TGTGCCTGGAGTGCCCAGGGGGGCAGCTCTGGAAACACCATATATTTT.

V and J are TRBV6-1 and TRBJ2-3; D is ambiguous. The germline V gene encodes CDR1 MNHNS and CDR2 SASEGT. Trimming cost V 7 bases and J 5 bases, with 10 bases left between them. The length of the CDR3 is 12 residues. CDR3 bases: TGTGCCAGCACCCAAGGACGAGATACGCAGTATTTT. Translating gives CASTQGRDTQYF.

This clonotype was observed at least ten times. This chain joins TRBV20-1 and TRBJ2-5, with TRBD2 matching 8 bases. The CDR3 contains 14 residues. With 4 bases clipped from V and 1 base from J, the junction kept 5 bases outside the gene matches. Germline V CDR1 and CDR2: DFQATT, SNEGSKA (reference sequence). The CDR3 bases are TGCAGTGCTACGTTAGCGGGGTTCCAAGAGACCCAGTACTTC. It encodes CSATLAGFQETQYF.

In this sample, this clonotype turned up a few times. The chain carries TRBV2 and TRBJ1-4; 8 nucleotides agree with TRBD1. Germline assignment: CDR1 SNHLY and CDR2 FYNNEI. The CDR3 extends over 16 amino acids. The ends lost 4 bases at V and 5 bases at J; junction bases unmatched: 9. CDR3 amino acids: CASSAYGTGGNEKLFF. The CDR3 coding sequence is TGTGCCAGCAGTGCATACGGGACAGGCGGGAATGAAAAACTGTTTTTT.